One and the same sample provided the 28 T cell receptor beta chains below, sequenced in a study of cytomegalovirus exposure and HLA in healthy donors. The PCR was carried out with 60 Vbeta primers and 13 Jbeta primers. Measured with immunoSEQ multiplex PCR; TCRdb has only the in-frame clones, and not every one. The sample shows around 190,000 clones, about four fifths of them seen only once. The sequenced sample consisted of PBMCs. The receptors stem from a female donor in good health and CMV-seronegative.

In regard to this clone: The junction departs from germline at one end; a sequencing error may be responsible. Additional DNA sequences in this sample encode the identical CDR3. The gene calls are TRBV11-2 and TRBJ1-1; 8 nucleotides agree with TRBD1. The germline CDR1 and CDR2 sequences are SGHAT and FQNNGV. The CDR3 loop spans 15 amino acids. The CDR3 is CASSLGPGGSTEAFF. CDR3 sequence (DNA): TGTGCCAGCAGCTTAGGGCCAGGGGGCTCCACTGAAGCCTTCTTT.

The rearrangement uses TRBV27 and TRBJ2-1; tentatively, D is TRBD2 (5 bases). There are 15 residues in the CDR3. V was cut by 10 bases and J by 6 bases, with 22 bases left in between. From germline, CDR1 is MNHEY and CDR2 SMNVEV (reference sequence). The CDR3 sequence: CATRAGGSSGNEQFF. CDR3 sequence (DNA): TGTGCCACCCGAGCTGGCGGGTCCTCCGGCAATGAGCAGTTCTTC.

V and J are TRBV12-5 and TRBJ2-5; D gene unclear. The J call is doubtful: the DNA matches TRBJ2-7 better. Germline V gene lookup returns CDR1 LGHNT and CDR2 FRNRAP. The CDR3 consists of 13 residues. The CDR3 protein is CASGLVRSREQYF. The DNA of the CDR3 is TGTGCTAGTGGTTTGGTACGGTCCCGCGAGCAGTACTTC.

V usage is TRBV28 and J usage is TRBJ2-7; 11 positions match TRBD1. The CDR3 has 16 amino acids. Looked up from germline, CDR1 is MDHEN and CDR2 is SYDVKM. The junction had 13 bases not matched to a gene; V was cut back by 6 bases and J by 6 bases. CDR3 nucleotides: TGTGCCAGCAGGTTCTCCGGTGGGACAGGGGGTTCCGAGCAGTACTTC. Residues: CASRFSGGTGGSEQYF.

This chain uses TRBV4-1 with TRBJ1-6, with D possibly TRBD1 on 5 matching bases. The CDR3 has 16 residues. Germline values: CDR1 MGHRA, CDR2 YSYEKL. V lost 3 bases and J lost 4, with 13 bases in between. This chain's CDR3 is CASSQGGWSYNSPLHF. Here the CDR3 DNA reads TGCGCCAGCAGCCAGGGGGGGTGGTCGTATAATTCACCCCTCCACTTT.

V and J are TRBV30 and TRBJ2-2; no clear D. The CDR3 spans 10 residues. Germline assignment: CDR1 GTSNPN and CDR2 SVGIG (reference sequence). Between the trimmed V and J ends, which lost 8 bases and 2 bases, there was a span of 3 bases. CDR3 coding DNA: TGTGCCGTAAACACCGGGGAGCTGTTTTTT. It translates to CAVNTGELFF.

The V and J genes are TRBV9 and TRBJ2-1; TRBD2 matches at 7 bases. This CDR3 comprises 14 residues. Germline CDR1 is SGDLS and CDR2 is YYNGEE. V lost 3 bases and J lost 4; bases outside the gene matches: 4. CDR3 nucleotide sequence: TGTGCCAGCAGCGGCAGCGGGAATTACAATGAGCAGTTCTTC. Translating it yields CASSGSGNYNEQFF.

The CDR3 region is CASSQGNEQYF. The CDR3 coding sequence is TGTGCCAGCAGTCAGGGAAACGAGCAGTACTTC. The V gene is TRBV6-5, the J gene TRBJ2-7; the D gene is possibly TRBD1 (5 bases). V was pared by 5 bases and J by 5 bases, with 7 bases between. This CDR3 spans 11 amino acids. In germline, CDR1 is MNHEY, CDR2 SVGAGI.

The V gene is TRBV5-4, the J gene TRBJ1-2; D is ambiguous. V was cut by 2 bases and J by 6 bases, with 23 bases left in between. The CDR3 is 17 residues long. The germline V gene encodes CDR1 SGHNT and CDR2 YYREEE (reference sequence). The CDR3 sequence: CASSLPRAEPPPNGYTF. CDR3 coding DNA: TGTGCCAGCAGCTTACCGCGGGCAGAGCCGCCCCCCAATGGCTACACCTTC.

The chain carries TRBV29-1 and TRBJ2-7; D is unresolved. This CDR3 region has 16 residues. Germline-derived CDR1 and CDR2 are SQVTM and ANQGSEA. V lost 1 base and J 0 bases, leaving 16 bases between the germline ends. The CDR3: CSVEAMSSRNSYEQYF. Here the CDR3 DNA reads TGCAGCGTTGAAGCAATGTCGTCCAGAAACTCCTACGAGCAGTACTTC.

V is TRBV7-9 and J is TRBJ2-1; TRBD2 matches 12 bases. The V segment lost 3 bases and the J segment 6 bases; nucleotides outside the gene matches: 0. Germline CDR1 SEHNR, CDR2 FQNEAQ (reference sequence). The CDR3 loop spans 14 amino acids. CDR3 residues: CASSLTSGGNEQFF. DNA of the CDR3: TGTGCCAGCAGCTTGACTAGCGGGGGCAATGAGCAGTTCTTC.

The gene calls are TRBV21-1 and TRBJ2-7; the D call of TRBD2 is as the table states it, not checked on the DNA. TRBV21-1 is designated a pseudogene. This CDR3 region has 18 residues. The CDR3 nucleotides read TGTGCCAGCTTAAGCCCCACTGTGGGGCGGGGGGTCTCCTACGAGCAGTACTTC. Amino acids: CASLSPTVGRGVSYEQYF.

This clone appeared a few times. V gene TRBV19 combines with J gene TRBJ2-5; 9 bases align to TRBD2. This CDR3 comprises 15 residues. J lost 4 bases, V lost 4 bases, and 7 bases had no gene match. CDR1 LNHDA and CDR2 SQIVND come from the germline V gene (reference sequence). The DNA for the CDR3 is TGTGCCAGTAGTACCCATATTAGCGGGGGAGAGACCCAGTACTTC. As protein: CASSTHISGGETQYF.

The table lists this clone with a count of one. The chain carries TRBV5-6 and TRBJ2-1, with 10 positions matching TRBD2. The CDR3 length is 15 residues. Germline CDR1 is SGHDT and CDR2 is YYEEEE. V was pared by 1 base and J by 2 bases, with 0 bases of the junction left unmatched. CDR3 coding DNA: TGTGCCAGCAGCTTGACTAGCGGGACCTACAATGAGCAGTTCTTC. Its translation is CASSLTSGTYNEQFF.

The chain's CDR3 is CASSPSRGTEAFF. CDR3 sequence (DNA): TGTGCCAGCAGCCCTTCTCGAGGGACTGAAGCTTTCTTT. The chain combines TRBV7-6 with TRBJ1-1; no clear D gene. Germline assignment: CDR1 SGHVS and CDR2 FNYEAQ. V lost 5 bases to trimming and J lost 5 bases, with 12 bases between them. The CDR3 spans 13 residues.

The chain recombines TRBV27 with TRBJ2-3; no clear D. V dropped 2 bases and J dropped 0 bases, with 6 bases sitting between them. Germline loops: CDR1 MNHEY, CDR2 SMNVEV (reference sequence). The CDR3 sequence is 14 residues long. The DNA for the CDR3 is TGTGCCAGCAGTTTAGCCGGGAGCACAGATACGCAGTATTTT. Translated, it gives CASSLAGSTDTQYF.

This clone occurred once. The chain joins TRBV11-2 to TRBJ1-4; 8 bases are a match to TRBD1. From germline, CDR1 is SGHAT and CDR2 FQNNGV. CDR3 length: 15 amino acids. V lost 4 bases, J lost 7 bases, and 8 bases stayed unmatched. The chain's CDR3 is CASSSTGDGLEKLFF. The DNA for the CDR3 is TGTGCCAGCAGCTCGACAGGGGACGGCCTTGAAAAACTGTTTTTT.

V usage is TRBV7-2 and J usage is TRBJ2-3; D is unclear. This CDR3 comprises 16 residues. V was clipped by 1 base and J by 2 bases, with 13 bases between them. Looked up from germline, CDR1 is SGHTA and CDR2 is FQGNSA. The CDR3 nucleotides are TGTGCCAGCAGCTTAGTAGACTCCCACTACACAGATACGCAGTATTTT. Amino acids: CASSLVDSHYTDTQYF.

The chain joins TRBV16 to TRBJ2-7; possibly TRBD2 for D (6 bases). This CDR3 contains 16 residues. Germline CDR1 reads KGHSY; CDR2 reads FQNENV. V lost 1 base and J lost 0, with 13 bases in between. CDR3 sequence (DNA): TGTGCCAGCAGCCAATTTTTAGCGGAGAGCTCCTACGAGCAGTACTTC. Protein product: CASSQFLAESSYEQYF.

V and J are TRBV6-1 and TRBJ2-7, with 8 nucleotides matching TRBD2. The CDR3 totals 14 residues. Germline CDR1 MNHNS, CDR2 SASEGT. With 4 bases clipped from V and 2 bases from J, the junction kept 4 bases outside the gene matches. The CDR3 nucleotides are TGTGCCAGCAGTGCACTAGCGGTAACCTACGAGCAGTACTTC. Translation gives CASSALAVTYEQYF.

In this sample, this clone turned up once. This sequence joins TRBV28 and TRBJ1-5; D is unclear. V shed 8 bases and J shed 0 bases, with 8 bases lying between them. The CDR3 length is 13 residues. Germline values: CDR1 MDHEN, CDR2 SYDVKM. CDR3 region: CASETYSNQPQHF. The CDR3 nucleotides read TGTGCCAGCGAAACTTATAGCAATCAGCCCCAGCATTTT.

The V call is TRBV30, the J call TRBJ2-1, with D possibly being TRBD2 (6 bases). The CDR3 contains 14 residues. The germline V gene has CDR1 GTSNPN and CDR2 SVGIG (reference sequence). Trimming left V 3 bases short and J 9 bases short, with 18 bases between. Here the CDR3 DNA reads TGTGCCTGGAGCAAAACTCTAGCGTCTGGTGAGCAGTTCTTC. Translation: CAWSKTLASGEQFF.

The chain joins TRBV14 to TRBJ2-5; 9 bases line up with TRBD2. There are 14 residues in the CDR3. With 4 bases clipped from V and 5 bases from J, the junction kept 5 bases outside the gene matches. Germline values: CDR1 SGHDN, CDR2 FVKESK. CDR3 coding DNA: TGTGCCAGCAGCCCTTTCCTAGCGGGGGAGACCCAGTACTTC. It codes for CASSPFLAGETQYF.

The chain is built from TRBV10-3 and TRBJ1-2; D uncertain. The germline V and J ends were trimmed by 3 bases and 8 bases, with 13 bases remaining between them. CDR1 and CDR2 from the germline V gene are ENHRY and SYGVKD. The CDR3 sequence is 13 residues long. CDR3: CAISDRREKGYTF. In nucleotides, the CDR3 is TGTGCCATCAGTGACCGGCGGGAGAAGGGCTACACCTTC.

This rearrangement joins TRBV10-3 to TRBJ2-7, with 7 bases identical to TRBD1. Germline CDR1 is ENHRY and CDR2 is SYGVKD. The CDR3 is 14 residues long. With 7 bases clipped from V and 3 bases from J, the junction kept 9 bases outside the gene matches. This CDR3 reads CAITGGADHYEQYF. The DNA for the CDR3 is TGTGCCATCACAGGGGGAGCTGACCACTACGAGCAGTACTTC.

V is TRBV11-3 and J is TRBJ2-1; 7 bases are a match to TRBD1. This CDR3 comprises 13 residues. J gave up 5 bases and V 8 bases, and 6 bases lay outside the gene matches. Per the germline V gene, CDR1 is SGHNT and CDR2 is YENEEA. The CDR3 here is CASGTEENNEQFF. CDR3 DNA: TGTGCCAGCGGGACAGAAGAAAACAATGAGCAGTTCTTC. The whole variable domain, remainder taken from reference TRBV11-3 and TRBJ2-1, is EAGVVQSPRYKIIEKKQPVAFWCNPISGHNTLYWYLQNLGQGPELLIRYENEEAVDDSQLPKDRFSAERLKGVDSTLKIQPAELGDSAVYLCASGTEENNEQFFGPGTRLTVL.

V and J are TRBV7-7 and TRBJ2-2; TRBD1 might be the D (5 bases). V lost 5 bases and J 7 bases, leaving 11 bases between the germline ends. The CDR3 has 13 residues. Germline V gene data show CDR1 as SSHAT and CDR2 as FNYEAQ (reference sequence). The CDR3 bases are TGTGCCAGCAGCCCAGGGTTAGGCGGGGAGCTGTTTTTT. Residues: CASSPGLGGELFF.

The sample holds a few counts of this clone. The chain uses TRBV7-2 and TRBJ2-5, with 7 positions matching TRBD2. The junction had 5 bases not matched to a gene; V was cut back by 8 bases and J by 5 bases. CDR1 is SGHTA and CDR2 is FQGNSA in the germline V gene. The CDR3 runs to 12 residues. CDR3 nucleotide sequence: TGTGCCAGCGGGGGACTACTTGAGACCCAGTACTTC. Translating it yields CASGGLLETQYF.